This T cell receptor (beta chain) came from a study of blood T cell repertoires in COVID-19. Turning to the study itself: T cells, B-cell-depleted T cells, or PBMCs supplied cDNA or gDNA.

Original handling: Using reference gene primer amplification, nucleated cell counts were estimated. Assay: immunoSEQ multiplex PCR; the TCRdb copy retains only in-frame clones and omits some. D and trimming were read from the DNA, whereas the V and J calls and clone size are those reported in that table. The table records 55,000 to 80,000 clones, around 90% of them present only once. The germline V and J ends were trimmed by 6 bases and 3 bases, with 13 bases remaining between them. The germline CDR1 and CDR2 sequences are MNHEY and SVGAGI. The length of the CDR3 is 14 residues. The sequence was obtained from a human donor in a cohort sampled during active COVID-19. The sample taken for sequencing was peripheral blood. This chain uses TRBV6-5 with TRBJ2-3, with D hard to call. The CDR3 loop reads CASSVTGRTDTQYF. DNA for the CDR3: TGTGCCAGCAGCGTTACTGGTCGGACAGATACGCAGTATTTT.